Included here is one T cell receptor beta chain sequence, with context. This sample is part of a study of technical replicates of blood from a few donors. Assay used: immunoSEQ multiplex PCR; TCRdb lists only in-frame clones, some missing. This sample carries tens of thousands of clones, more than 85% of them seen once, and the ten largest clones take 0.3% to 0.45%. The CDR3 totals 13 residues. V lost 3 bases, J lost 5 bases, and 2 bases stayed unmatched. Germline V gene data show CDR1 as SGHRS and CDR2 as YFSETQ. This chain connects TRBV5-1 to TRBJ2-5; 9 nucleotides align to TRBD2. This TCR came from a human donor in good health. Some clones in this sample may be carry-over from other donors' samples. Input material: T cells isolated from PBMCs. This chain's CDR3 is CASSWGLAETQYF. In DNA, the CDR3 is TGCGCCAGCAGCTGGGGACTAGCTGAGACCCAGTACTTC.